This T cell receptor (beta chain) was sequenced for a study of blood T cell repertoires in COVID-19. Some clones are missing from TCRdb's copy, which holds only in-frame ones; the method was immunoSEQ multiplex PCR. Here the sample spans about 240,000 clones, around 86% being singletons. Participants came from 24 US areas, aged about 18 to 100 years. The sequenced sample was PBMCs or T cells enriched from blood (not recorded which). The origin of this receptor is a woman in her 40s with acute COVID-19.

The CDR3: CASSLGGQGAYQETQYF. As DNA, the CDR3 is TGTGCCAGCAGCTTAGGAGGTCAGGGGGCCTACCAAGAGACCCAGTACTTC. The chain combines TRBV7-2 with TRBJ2-5, with TRBD1 matching over 8 bases. The CDR3 is 17 amino acids. V lost 1 base to trimming and J lost 0 bases; unmatched junction nucleotides: 7. CDR1 and CDR2 (germline): SGHTA, FQGNSA. Using reference TRBV7-2 and TRBJ2-5 for the parts outside the CDR3, the full variable domain is GAGVSQSPSNKVTEKGKDVELRCDPISGHTALYWYRQSLGQGLEFLIYFQGNSAPDKSGLPSDRFSAERTGGSVSTLTIQRTQQEDSAVYLCASSLGGQGAYQETQYFGPGTRLLVL.